This TCR beta chain originates from a study of T cell responses to AZD1222 COVID-19 vaccine. Notes on the study in general: Spike as a whole was targeted by vaccine-associated CD4 TCRs, dominant at 160-218 and 743-854. Targeting of unmutated variant regions was reportedly seen in nearly half of spike-specific TCRs. Clonal diversity was possibly underestimated, and the donors were mostly white British, with more females. The study identified only a handful of AZD1222 recipients as seropositive at baseline.

V shed 4 bases and J 2 bases; nucleotides not matched to a gene: 5. Germline V lookup: CDR1 LGHNA, CDR2 YSLEER. The CDR3 is 16 amino acids. Profiling relied on immunoSEQ multiplex PCR, and the TCRdb table lists in-frame clones only, not all of them. The data hold about 150,000 clones, with about 87% observed a single time. Regarding this clone: Antigen: not known.

This chain connects TRBV4-3 to TRBJ2-7; 13 positions match TRBD2. Here the sequenced sample was peripheral blood, taken 28 days after the second AZD1222 dose. The TCR originated in an adult who received the AZD1222 COVID-19 vaccine. This CDR3 is CASSPGLAGPPYEQYF. The CDR3, as DNA: TGCGCCAGCAGCCCGGGACTAGCGGGACCACCCTACGAGCAGTACTTC.